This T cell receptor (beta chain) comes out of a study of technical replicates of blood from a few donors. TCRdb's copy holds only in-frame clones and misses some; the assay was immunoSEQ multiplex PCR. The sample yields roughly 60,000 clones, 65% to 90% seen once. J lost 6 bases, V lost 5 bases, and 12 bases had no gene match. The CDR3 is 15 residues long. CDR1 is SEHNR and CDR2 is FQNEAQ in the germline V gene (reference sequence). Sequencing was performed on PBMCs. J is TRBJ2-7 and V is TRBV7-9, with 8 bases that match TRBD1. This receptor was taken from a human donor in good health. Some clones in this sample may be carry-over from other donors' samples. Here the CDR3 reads CASSLVETGASEQYF. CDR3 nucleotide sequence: TGTGCCAGCAGCCTCGTCGAGACAGGGGCTAGCGAGCAGTACTTC.